Each of the 17 T cell receptor beta chains below was sequenced from the same sample in a study of blood T cells in healthy people across ages. A second PCR of roughly 7 to 11 cycles used a sample-barcoded 5' primer and a J-beta primer mix. TCRdb called the 5' RACE reads again in MiXCR, with one record for every CDR3 protein. The table includes 550,000 to 750,000 distinct CDR3 sequences, over 20% detected once. Sequencing used blood. The receptors stem from a man aged 70-80 years in good health.

This clonotype was detected only a few times. The V and J genes are TRBV10-1 and TRBJ2-2; no clear D. Germline lookup yields CDR1 WNHNN and CDR2 SYGVQD (reference sequence). The CDR3 contains 14 residues. Trimming removed 2 bases at V and 3 bases at J, with 7 bases between. The CDR3 here is CASSESSDTGELFF. The CDR3 nucleotides read TGCGCCAGCAGTGAGAGTTCGGACACCGGGGAGCTGTTTTTT.

The chain employs TRBV10-3 and TRBJ2-2; D not resolved. This CDR3 comprises 13 residues. V was trimmed by 9 bases and J by 6 bases, leaving 14 bases between them. Germline CDR1 and CDR2: ENHRY and SYGVKD. The CDR3 region is CAMMGVLPGELFF. DNA of the CDR3: TGTGCCATGATGGGTGTTTTGCCCGGGGAGCTGTTTTTT.

This clonotype has ten or more counts. The rearrangement joins TRBV28 to TRBJ2-5; D is possibly TRBD1 (6 bases). Trimming left V 1 base short and J 3 bases short, with 9 bases between. Per germline, CDR1 MDHEN and CDR2 SYDVKM. The CDR3 totals 14 residues. The CDR3 spells CASSLFTGKETQYF. CDR3 coding DNA: TGTGCCAGCAGTTTATTTACAGGGAAAGAGACCCAGTACTTC. Supplemented by reference TRBV28 and TRBJ2-5, the full variable domain reads DVKVTQSSRYLVKRTGEKVFLECVQDMDHENMFWYRQDPGLGLRLIYFSYDVKMKEKGDIPEGYSVSREKKERFSLILESASTNQTSMYLCASSLFTGKETQYFGPGTRLLVL.

The CDR3 is CASRTRDWYF. The DNA for the CDR3 is TGTGCCAGCAGGACCAGGGACTGGTACTTC. The genes are TRBV6-2 or TRBV6-3 and TRBJ2-7; D perhaps matches TRBD2 (6 bases). The CDR3 is 10 amino acids. Trimming stripped 6 bases from V and 12 bases from J, with 12 bases between. In germline, CDR1 is MNHEY, CDR2 SVGEGT.

This clonotype was counted between two and nine times. This chain connects TRBV7-2 to TRBJ2-5; 11 bases are shared with TRBD2. The J call is in doubt because the DNA end fits TRBJ2-7 better. The CDR3 is made up of 15 amino acids. Germline V gene lookup returns CDR1 SGHTA and CDR2 FQGNSA. The CDR3 spells CASSLEGLAGGEQYF. The CDR3 region has the DNA TGTGCCAGCAGCCTAGAGGGGCTAGCGGGAGGCGAGCAGTACTTC.

The chain uses TRBV10-3 and TRBJ2-3, with 9 bases aligning to TRBD1. V lost 6 bases to trimming and J lost 4 bases; unmatched junction nucleotides: 8. The germline CDR1 and CDR2 sequences are ENHRY and SYGVKD. CDR3 length: 15 residues. CDR3 protein: CAISPRDRASDTQYF. The CDR3 bases are TGTGCCATCAGCCCCCGGGACAGGGCTTCAGATACGCAGTATTTT.

The chain has TRBV29-1 and TRBJ2-5, with D possibly TRBD1 on 6 matching bases. The J call is in doubt because the DNA end fits TRBJ2-1 better. The CDR3 runs to 12 residues. Germline CDR1 SQVTM, CDR2 ANQGSEA. The CDR3: CSVTVGANEQFF. The DNA of the CDR3 is TGCAGCGTTACCGTGGGGGCCAATGAGCAGTTCTTC.

This clonotype has a count of ten or more. Mismatch with germline at one junction end may stem from a read error. The genes are TRBV4-3 and TRBJ2-5, with 7 positions matching TRBD1. CDR1 and CDR2 from the germline V gene are LGHNA and YSLEER. The CDR3 is made up of 13 amino acids. The CDR3 DNA reads TGCGCCAGCAGCCAAGATCTTGACAGGGTCATGGTCTTC. Its protein is CASSQDLDRVMVF.

This clonotype came up once. CDR3 coding DNA: TGCGCCAGCAGCATAACCGGGCCCAACTACGAGCAGTACTTC. Residues: CASSITGPNYEQYF. V usage is TRBV5-1 and J usage is TRBJ2-7; D not resolved. This CDR3 is 14 amino acids long. Germline V gene sequence: CDR1 SGHRS, CDR2 YFSETQ. V was shortened by 4 bases and J by 3 bases, with 14 bases between the two germline ends. Using reference TRBV5-1 and TRBJ2-7 for the parts outside the CDR3, the full variable domain is KAGVTQTPRYLIKTRGQQVTLSCSPISGHRSVSWYQQTPGQGLQFLFEYFSETQRNKGNFPGRFSGRQFSNSRSEMNVSTLELGDSALYLCASSITGPNYEQYFGPGTRLTVT.

A note on this clonotype: Relative to the germline gene, one junction end is altered; a read error may explain this. The chain has TRBV15 and TRBJ1-5; D unresolved. Germline lookup yields CDR1 LNHNV and CDR2 YYDKDF (reference sequence). The CDR3 runs 17 residues. The DNA of the CDR3 is TGTGCCGCCAGCAGAGATGGGGTACCATATAGCAATCAGCCCCAGCATTTT. Amino acids: CAASRDGVPYSNQPQHF.

The sample holds a few counts of this clonotype. The chain is built from TRBV6-6 and TRBJ2-7, with D perhaps matching TRBD1 (6 bases). Germline V gives CDR1 MNHNY, CDR2 SVGAGI (reference sequence). Trimming shortened V by 5 bases and J by 3 bases, and 14 bases separated the two germline ends. The CDR3 is 14 residues long. CDR3: CASSGVTGVYEQYF. The CDR3 DNA is TGTGCCAGCAGTGGGGTGACAGGTGTCTACGAGCAGTACTTC.

This clonotype showed up just once. The gene calls are TRBV4-2 and TRBJ2-7, with TRBD2 matching 10 bases. CDR1 is LGHNA and CDR2 is YNFKEQ in the germline V gene. The CDR3 spans 15 residues. After removal of 5 bases from V and 4 bases from J, the junction contained 8 bases not matched to a gene. The CDR3 nucleotides are TGTGCCAGCAGCTTCCTAGCGGGAGCGATGTACGAGCAGTACTTC. This codes for CASSFLAGAMYEQYF.

The V call is TRBV9, the J call TRBJ1-6; tentative D call: TRBD1 (6 bases). CDR3 length equals 14 residues. V shed 3 bases and J shed 7 bases, with 11 bases lying between them. CDR1 is SGDLS and CDR2 is YYNGEE in the germline V gene. The DNA of the CDR3 is TGTGCCAGCAGCGCCGGGACAAACAATTCACCCCTCCACTTT. This encodes CASSAGTNNSPLHF.

V and J are TRBV20-1 and TRBJ2-1, with TRBD2 matching over 10 bases. There are 15 residues in the CDR3. Trimming at V came to 2 bases and at J to 7 bases, leaving 8 bases not matched to a gene. Germline CDR1 DFQATT, CDR2 SNEGSKA (reference sequence). This chain's CDR3 is CSARSLAGVSNEQFF. CDR3 nucleotides: TGCAGTGCTAGATCCCTAGCGGGAGTGAGTAATGAGCAGTTCTTC.

The chain recombines TRBV7-2 with TRBJ2-1, with 8 nucleotides matching TRBD2. V was clipped by 0 bases and J by 5 bases; unmatched bases: 3. Germline V gives CDR1 SGHTA, CDR2 FQGNSA. This CDR3 is 15 amino acids long. The DNA for the CDR3 is TGTGCCAGCAGCTTAGCGGTAGCGGGGAACAATGAGCAGTTCTTC. It codes for CASSLAVAGNNEQFF.

This clonotype was detected a few times. The chain's CDR3 is CASSLGGRANEQFF. The CDR3, as DNA: TGCGCCAGCAGCTTGGGCGGGAGGGCGAATGAGCAGTTCTTC. This sequence joins TRBV5-1 and TRBJ2-1; 9 nucleotides line up with TRBD2. CDR3 length: 14 amino acids. Looked up from germline, CDR1 is SGHRS and CDR2 is YFSETQ. The V segment lost 0 bases and the J segment 7 bases; nucleotides outside the gene matches: 2.

V is TRBV25-1 and J is TRBJ2-6, with D maybe TRBD2 (5 bases). CDR1 is MGHDK, CDR2 SYGVNS, per germline. V shed 4 bases and J shed 9 bases, with 13 bases lying between them. This CDR3 region has 14 residues. CDR3 sequence reads: CASSGGLTGNVLTF. DNA of the CDR3: TGTGCCAGCAGTGGAGGACTTACCGGCAACGTCCTGACTTTC.